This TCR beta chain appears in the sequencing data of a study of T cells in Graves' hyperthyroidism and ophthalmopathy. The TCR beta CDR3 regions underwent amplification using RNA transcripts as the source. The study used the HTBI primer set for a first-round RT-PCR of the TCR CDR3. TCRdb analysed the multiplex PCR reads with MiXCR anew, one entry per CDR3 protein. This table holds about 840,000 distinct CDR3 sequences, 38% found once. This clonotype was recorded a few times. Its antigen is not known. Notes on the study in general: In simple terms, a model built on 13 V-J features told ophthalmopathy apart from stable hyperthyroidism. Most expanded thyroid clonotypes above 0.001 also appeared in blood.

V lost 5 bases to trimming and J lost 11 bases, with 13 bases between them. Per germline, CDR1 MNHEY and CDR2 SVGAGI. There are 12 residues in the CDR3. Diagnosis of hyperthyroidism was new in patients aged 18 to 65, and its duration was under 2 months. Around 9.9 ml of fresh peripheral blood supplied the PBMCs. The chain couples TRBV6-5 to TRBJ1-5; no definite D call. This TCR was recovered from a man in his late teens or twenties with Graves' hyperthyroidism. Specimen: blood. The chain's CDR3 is CASSEPGSAQHF. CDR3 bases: TGTGCCAGCAGTGAACCGGGTTCGGCCCAGCATTTT.